The clone carrying this TCR beta chain occurred once. Its antigen remains unidentified. The naive CD8 population came from CD45RO-negative cells selected for CCR7, without terminally differentiated effector memory CD45RA+ cells. It was across several immunoSEQ plates that each subset's genomic DNA was evenly split. Assay: immunoSEQ multiplex PCR; the TCRdb copy retains only in-frame clones and omits some. This sample carries about 2.2 million clones, about 93% of them seen once, and the ten largest clones take more than 1.5%. This sample stems from a study of shared clonotypes between healthy human individuals. Study observations and caveats: With few donors, the genetic and exposure-history diversity represented was limited.

Germline V lookup: CDR1 MDHEN, CDR2 SYDVKM. Trimming took off 6 bases at V and 2 bases at J, with 11 bases between the two ends. The CDR3 length is 13 residues. The chain employs TRBV28 and TRBJ2-7; D possibly corresponds to TRBD1 (6 bases). This clonotype was sampled from a man aged 18 to 29 in good health. Some clones in this sample may be carry-over from other donors' samples. The sample taken for sequencing was naive CD8+ T cells from PBMCs. As DNA, the CDR3 is TGTGCCAGCAGACCACAGGGCCCCTACGAGCAGTACTTC. Its protein product is CASRPQGPYEQYF.